This T cell receptor beta chain came from a study of T cell changes during pregnancy in multiple sclerosis. Germline V lookup: CDR1 SGHRS, CDR2 YFSETQ. Trimming at V came to 4 bases and at J to 3 bases, leaving 9 bases not matched to a gene. The CDR3 spans 15 residues. Repertoires were generated with immunoSEQ multiplex PCR, while TCRdb's copy carries only in-frame clones and drops some. The repertoire includes 95,000 to 100,000 clones, about nine tenths of them detected once, and approximately 3.4% sits in the top ten. The sequencing here drew on peripheral blood, taken in the second trimester of pregnancy. The V call is TRBV5-1, the J call TRBJ2-7; TRBD2 aligns across 8 bases. This receptor was obtained from a female donor with multiple sclerosis, enrolled in a pregnancy study. CDR3 sequence: CASSGSGSARYEQYF. In nucleotides, the CDR3 is TGCGCCAGCAGCGGGAGCGGGAGTGCCCGCTACGAGCAGTACTTC.